This TCR beta chain was profiled in a study of cytomegalovirus exposure and HLA in healthy donors. Study outcomes and limitations: From TCR beta sequences, most subjects' HLA-A and HLA-B alleles were reportedly predicted accurately.

CDR1 and CDR2 (germline): SGHTA, FQGTGA. Trimming left V 2 bases short and J 3 bases short, with 8 bases between. This CDR3 comprises 15 residues. The PCR used 60 Vbeta and 13 Jbeta primers. Data came from immunoSEQ multiplex PCR; TCRdb stores just in-frame clones and leaves some out. The sample yields tens of thousands of clones, 73% seen once. In regard to this clone: Antigen specificity is unknown.

The clonotype originates from a man aged 45-65 years in good health and CMV-seronegative. Material: PBMCs. The chain employs TRBV7-3 and TRBJ2-6; D is possibly TRBD2 (6 bases). The CDR3, as DNA: TGTGCCAGCAGCTTATTGGGGGGTGGGGCCAACGTCCTGACTTTC. Protein sequence: CASSLLGGGANVLTF. The entire variable domain, with the rest obtained from reference TRBV7-3 and TRBJ2-6, is as follows: GAGVSQTPSNKVTEKGKYVELRCDPISGHTALYWYRQSLGQGPEFLIYFQGTGAADDSGLPNDRFFAVRPEGSVSTLKIQRTERGDSAVYLCASSLLGGGANVLTFGAGSRLTVL.